Each of the 12 T cell receptor beta chains below was sequenced from the same sample in a study of cytomegalovirus exposure and HLA in healthy donors. The primer mix had 60 Vbeta and 13 Jbeta primers. The method was immunoSEQ multiplex PCR; TCRdb's version includes in-frame clones alone and lacks a portion of them. The sample lists 150,000 or so clones, more than 70% occurring once. The sample comprised PBMCs. The receptors stem from a boy under 10 years old in good health and CMV-seronegative.

V usage is TRBV5-4 and J usage is TRBJ2-5; 11 positions agree with TRBD1. The CDR3 covers 16 residues. Germline V gene sequence: CDR1 SGHNT, CDR2 YYREEE (reference sequence). The V gene end was trimmed by 5 bases and the J gene end by 2 bases; junction bases not matched to a gene: 8. CDR3 sequence (DNA): TGTGCCAGCAGAAGGGACAGGGGGTCAGGGCAAGAGACCCAGTACTTC. Amino acids: CASRRDRGSGQETQYF.

The chain couples TRBV28 to TRBJ2-7, with TRBD2 identical over 14 bases. CDR1 is MDHEN and CDR2 is SYDVKM in the germline V gene. The CDR3 loop spans 17 amino acids. Trimming at V came to 5 bases and at J to 6 bases, leaving 12 bases not matched to a gene. CDR3 nucleotides: TGTGCCAGCAGTCTTCCGGGACTAGCGGGAGATCGGGGCGAGCAGTACTTC. This translates into CASSLPGLAGDRGEQYF.

V and J are TRBV19 and TRBJ1-2; tentative D call: TRBD1 (6 bases). Trimming stripped 3 bases from V and 6 bases from J, with 11 bases between. The CDR3 is made up of 13 amino acids. Germline assignment: CDR1 LNHDA and CDR2 SQIVND (reference sequence). The DNA for the CDR3 is TGTGCCAGTAGTATGACACAGGGTGATGGCTACACCTTC. It translates to CASSMTQGDGYTF. Supplemented by reference TRBV19 and TRBJ1-2, the full variable domain reads DGGITQSPKYLFRKEGQNVTLSCEQNLNHDAMYWYRQDPGQGLRLIYYSQIVNDFQKGDIAEGYSVSREKKESFPLTVTSAQKNPTAFYLCASSMTQGDGYTFGSGTRLTVV.

This chain uses TRBV2 with TRBJ2-5; tentative D call: TRBD2 (6 bases). The V gene's germline CDR1 is SNHLY and CDR2 FYNNEI. This CDR3 is built from 13 residues. Trimming removed 4 bases from V and 2 bases from J, with 8 bases in between. The CDR3 region is CASSGGLQETQYF. The CDR3 nucleotides are TGTGCCAGCAGTGGGGGACTTCAAGAGACCCAGTACTTC.

The table lists this clone with a count of one. The V and J genes are TRBV29-1 and TRBJ2-3; D perhaps matches TRBD1 (6 bases). The V gene lost 4 bases and the J gene lost 3 bases, with 14 bases spanning the gap. Germline-derived CDR1 and CDR2 are SQVTM and ANQGSEA. The CDR3 sequence is 14 residues long. The CDR3 protein is CSVVTGSVTDTQYF. The CDR3, as DNA: TGCAGCGTTGTTACAGGGTCGGTGACAGATACGCAGTATTTT.

The genes are TRBV5-1 and TRBJ1-2, with TRBD1 matching 7 bases. Trimming cost V 2 bases and J 4 bases; bases outside gene matches: 2. In germline, CDR1 is SGHRS, CDR2 YFSETQ. The CDR3 loop spans 13 amino acids. DNA of the CDR3: TGCGCCAGCAGCTTAAGACAGGGCTATGGCTACACCTTC. As protein: CASSLRQGYGYTF.

The chain carries TRBV5-1 and TRBJ2-1; D not resolved. Trimming shortened V by 1 base and J by 4 bases, and 9 bases separated the two germline ends. The CDR3 has 14 residues. Germline V gene lookup returns CDR1 SGHRS and CDR2 YFSETQ. The DNA of the CDR3 is TGCGCCAGCAGCTTGAAGGAGAGGTACAATGAGCAGTTCTTC. Protein sequence: CASSLKERYNEQFF.

The rearrangement links TRBV27 to TRBJ2-3; 11 bases are a match to TRBD2. The V segment lost 6 bases and the J segment 1 base; nucleotides outside the gene matches: 9. This CDR3 spans 17 amino acids. Germline lookup yields CDR1 MNHEY and CDR2 SMNVEV (reference sequence). CDR3 in DNA: TGTGCCAGCAGGATTAGCGGGAGGGGCCCGGGCACAGATACGCAGTATTTT. This gives the protein CASRISGRGPGTDTQYF.

The CDR3 here is CASSLITGKRPDSNQPQHF. In DNA, the CDR3 is TGTGCCAGCAGCTTAATAACAGGCAAACGTCCGGATAGCAATCAGCCCCAGCATTTT. The chain combines TRBV7-7 with TRBJ1-5; maybe TRBD1 (5 bases). V lost 2 bases, J lost 0 bases, and 20 bases lay in between. This CDR3 has 19 amino acids. Germline-derived CDR1 and CDR2 are SSHAT and FNYEAQ (reference sequence).

This clone was seen only a few times. The genes are TRBV5-6 and TRBJ2-7; 7 bases fit TRBD2. Trimming took 1 base from V and 3 from J; bases not matched to a gene: 4. The CDR3 runs 14 residues. CDR1 is SGHDT and CDR2 is YYEEEE in the germline V gene. CDR3 amino acids: CASSLLAGHYEQYF. In DNA, the CDR3 is TGTGCCAGCAGCTTGTTAGCGGGTCACTACGAGCAGTACTTC.

A remark on this clone: Compared with germline, one end of the junction differs, possibly owing to a read error. This chain links TRBV28 with TRBJ2-3; a weak D match, TRBD1 (6 bases). The CDR3 covers 16 residues. Germline assignment: CDR1 MDHEN and CDR2 SYDVKM. CDR3 DNA: TGTGCTAGCAGTAATCCCAGACAGGTTCTCACAGATACGCAGTATTTT. This encodes CASSNPRQVLTDTQYF.

The chain is built from TRBV2 and TRBJ2-5; D not resolved. The germline gives CDR1 SNHLY, CDR2 FYNNEI. The CDR3 consists of 13 residues. The V gene lost 3 bases and the J gene lost 5 bases, with 10 bases spanning the gap. Here the CDR3 reads CASSEERPETQYF. CDR3 sequence (DNA): TGTGCCAGCAGTGAGGAGAGGCCGGAGACCCAGTACTTC.